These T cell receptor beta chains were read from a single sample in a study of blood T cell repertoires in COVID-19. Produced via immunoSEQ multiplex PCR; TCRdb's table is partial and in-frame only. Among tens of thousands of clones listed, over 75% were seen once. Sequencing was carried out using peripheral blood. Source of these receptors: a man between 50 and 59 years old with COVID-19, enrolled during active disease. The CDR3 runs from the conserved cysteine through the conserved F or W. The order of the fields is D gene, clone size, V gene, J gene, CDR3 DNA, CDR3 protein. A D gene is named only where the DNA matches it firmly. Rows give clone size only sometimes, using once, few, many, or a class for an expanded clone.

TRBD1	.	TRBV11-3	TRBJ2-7	TGTGCCAGCAGCGGGGGACAGGGGTACGAGCAGTACTTC	CASSGGQGYEQYF
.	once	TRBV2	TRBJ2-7	TGTGCCAGCAGTGAAGGCCAGGAACCCTACGAGCAGTACTTC	CASSEGQEPYEQYF
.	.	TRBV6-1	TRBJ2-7	TGTGCCAGCAGTGAGGTCCTAGGAGGGGGCAACGAGCAGTACTTC	CASSEVLGGGNEQYF
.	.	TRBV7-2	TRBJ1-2	TGTGCCAGCAGCTTAGTGGTGGGGCCACTGGGCTACACCTTC	CASSLVVGPLGYTF
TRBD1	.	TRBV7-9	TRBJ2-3	TGTGCCAGCAGCCCCCGGGACAGCTCGTGGGGTGCGCAGTATTTT	CASSPRDSSWGAQYF
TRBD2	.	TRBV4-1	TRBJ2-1	TGCGCCAGCAGCCCACTAGCGGCATCCTACAATGAGCAGTTCTTC	CASSPLAASYNEQFF
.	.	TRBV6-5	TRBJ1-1	TGTGCCAGCAGGGTGAGGGAGAGCACTGAAGCTTTCTTT	CASRVRESTEAFF
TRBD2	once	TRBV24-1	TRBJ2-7	TGTGCCACCAGTGGCAGCGGGACTAGCGTCGCCTACGAGCAGTACTTC	CATSGSGTSVAYEQYF
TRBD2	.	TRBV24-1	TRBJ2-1	TGTGCCACCAGTGATGCACTAGCGGAAACCTACAATGAGCAGTTCTTC	CATSDALAETYNEQFF
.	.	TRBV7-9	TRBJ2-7	TGTGCCAGCAGCTTACAACAGGGCTCCGAGCAGTACTTC	CASSLQQGSEQYF
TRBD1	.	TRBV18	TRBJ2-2	TGTGCCAGCTCACCAACCGGGACAGGGGACACCGGGGAGCTGTTTTTT	CASSPTGTGDTGELFF
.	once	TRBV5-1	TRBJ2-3	TGCGCCAGCAGCTTGGCAGGGGATACGCAGTATTTT	CASSLAGDTQYF
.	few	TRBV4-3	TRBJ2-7	TGCGCCAGCAGCCAGTTTCTAGCGTCGGCCTACGAGCAGTACTTC	CASSQFLASAYEQYF
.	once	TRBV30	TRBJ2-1	TGTGCCTGGAGGGTTGGCCATGAGCAGTTCTTC	CAWRVGHEQFF
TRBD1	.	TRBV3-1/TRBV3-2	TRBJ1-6	TGTGCCAGCAGCCAAGGACAGGGAGGTCCACCCCTCCACTTT	CASSQGQGGPPLHF